A selection of T cell receptor beta chains follows, all from one sample in a study of shared clonotypes between healthy human individuals. Profiled with immunoSEQ multiplex PCR; TCRdb holds only in-frame clones, not every one. The sample has 2,500,000 or so clones, roughly 92% seen once. The sample was naive CD4+ T cells from PBMCs. The receptors come from a man between 18 and 29 years old in good health. Some clones in this sample may be carry-over from other donors' samples. Each CDR3 is given with its conserved first and last residue. Each record gives: J gene, clone size, V gene, D gene, CDR3 length, CDR3 protein, CDR3 DNA. D genes are given only for firm matches. Expanded clones are given a class, and other clones once, few, many or no size at all.

TRBJ1-4,-,TRBV2,TRBD1,12,CASRGDSEKLFF,TGTGCCAGCAGAGGGGACAGTGAAAAACTGTTTTTT
TRBJ1-1,-,TRBV5-4,-,16,CASSLATTWGNTEAFF,TGTGCCAGCAGCTTGGCAACTACATGGGGTAACACTGAAGCTTTCTTT
TRBJ2-2,-,TRBV5-1,-,16,CASSLVLGGGTGELFF,TGCGCCAGCAGCTTGGTTCTCGGGGGAGGCACCGGGGAGCTGTTTTTT
TRBJ2-7,-,TRBV5-1,-,11,CASSTSYEQYF,TGCGCCAGCAGCACGTCCTACGAGCAGTACTTC
TRBJ2-7,-,TRBV2,TRBD2,12,CASSEVDGGEYF,TGTGCCAGCAGTGAAGTCGACGGGGGGGAGTACTTC
TRBJ1-2,-,TRBV2,-,12,CASSLEDYGYTF,TGTGCCAGCAGCCTGGAAGACTATGGCTACACCTTC
TRBJ2-1,-,TRBV6-1,-,14,CASSETRGYNEQFF,TGTGCCAGCAGTGAAACCCGGGGATACAATGAGCAGTTCTTC
TRBJ2-5,-,TRBV5-4,-,13,CASRGRGAETQYF,TGTGCCAGCCGGGGCAGGGGGGCTGAGACCCAGTACTTC
TRBJ2-1,-,TRBV4-1,-,18,CASSQELRAVSSYNEQFF,TGCGCCAGCAGCCAAGAGCTGCGAGCGGTAAGCTCCTACAATGAGCAGTTCTTC
TRBJ2-5,-,TRBV30,TRBD1,13,CAWSKDRGQTQYF,TGTGCCTGGAGTAAAGACAGGGGGCAGACCCAGTACTTC
TRBJ2-6,-,TRBV5-1,-,15,CASSAGAPGANVLTF,TGCGCCAGCAGTGCGGGGGCTCCTGGGGCCAACGTCCTGACTTTC
TRBJ1-3,-,TRBV7-2,-,16,CASSDRGQSSGNTIYF,TGTGCCAGCAGCGACCGTGGGCAGAGCTCTGGAAACACCATATATTTT
TRBJ1-2,-,TRBV28,-,14,CASSSQGPNYGYTF,TGTGCCAGCAGTTCACAGGGCCCTAACTATGGCTACACCTTC
TRBJ2-7,-,TRBV6-1,TRBD2,15,CASSTGGNTDYEQYF,TGTGCCAGCAGTACGGGAGGGAATACTGACTACGAGCAGTACTTC
TRBJ2-3,-,TRBV18,-,17,CASSRLEGPSSTDTQYF,TGTGCCAGCTCACGCCTCGAGGGACCGTCTAGCACAGATACGCAGTATTTT
TRBJ2-5,-,TRBV7-9,TRBD2,15,CASSLVGGRKETQYF,TGTGCCAGCAGCTTAGTGGGAGGGCGGAAAGAGACCCAGTACTTC
TRBJ2-5,-,TRBV11-3,TRBD2,14,CASSLGLADETQYF,TGTGCCAGCAGCTTGGGACTAGCGGACGAGACCCAGTACTTC
TRBJ1-2,-,TRBV7-9,-,14,CASSFSMSSYGYTF,TGTGCCAGCAGCTTTAGTATGAGTTCCTATGGCTACACCTTC
TRBJ2-2,-,TRBV6-5,-,15,CASSYGAANTGELFF,TGTGCCAGCAGTTACGGGGCGGCTAACACCGGGGAGCTGTTTTTT
TRBJ2-3,-,TRBV5-4,-,15,CASSATVLSTDTQYF,TGTGCCAGCAGCGCCACCGTCCTTAGCACAGATACGCAGTATTTT
TRBJ2-1,-,TRBV5-1,TRBD2,14,CASHSGDSYNEQFF,TGCGCCAGCCATAGCGGGGACTCCTACAATGAGCAGTTCTTC
TRBJ1-1,-,TRBV7-8,-,13,CASSLQMNTEAFF,TGTGCCAGCAGCTTACAGATGAACACTGAAGCTTTCTTT
TRBJ2-2,-,TRBV18,TRBD2,16,CASSIPSGANTGELFF,TGTGCCAGCTCAATACCTAGCGGGGCGAACACCGGGGAGCTGTTTTTT
TRBJ1-2,-,TRBV5-1,-,15,CASSLGQTSSYGYTF,TGCGCCAGCAGCCTAGGACAGACCTCTAGCTATGGCTACACCTTC
TRBJ2-5,-,TRBV27,TRBD2,14,CASSQAGGKETQYF,TGTGCCAGCAGTCAAGCGGGAGGGAAAGAGACCCAGTACTTC
TRBJ2-3,-,TRBV2,-,11,CASSGPDTQYF,TGTGCCAGCAGTGGCCCAGATACGCAGTATTTT
TRBJ2-1,-,TRBV2,TRBD2,15,CASGPGLAQYNEQFF,TGTGCCAGCGGCCCGGGACTAGCTCAGTACAATGAGCAGTTCTTC
TRBJ2-7,-,TRBV11-3,-,13,CASSSNPQSEQYF,TGTGCCAGCAGCTCCAACCCCCAGAGCGAGCAGTACTTC
TRBJ2-7,-,TRBV7-2,-,11,CASSRAYEQYF,TGTGCCAGCAGCCGAGCCTACGAGCAGTACTTC
TRBJ1-1,-,TRBV28,-,11,CASSFEQGAFF,TGTGCCAGCAGTTTTGAACAGGGAGCTTTCTTT
TRBJ1-4,-,TRBV14,-,15,CASSQPGGRVEKLFF,TGTGCCAGCAGCCAACCCGGGGGGCGTGTTGAAAAACTGTTTTTT
TRBJ2-1,few,TRBV6-1,-,16,CASSEFSRAVYNEQFF,TGTGCCAGCAGTGAGTTCTCTAGGGCAGTCTACAATGAGCAGTTCTTC
TRBJ2-5,-,TRBV5-1,-,14,CASRFPGAQETQYF,TGCGCCAGCAGATTTCCGGGAGCGCAAGAGACCCAGTACTTC
TRBJ2-7,-,TRBV18,-,16,CASSPTRGGDTYEQYF,TGTGCCAGCTCACCCACCCGAGGAGGGGATACCTACGAGCAGTACTTC
TRBJ2-3,-,TRBV7-2,TRBD2,14,CASSPLAGSDTQYF,TGTGCCAGCAGCCCTCTAGCGGGCTCAGATACGCAGTATTTT
TRBJ2-3,-,TRBV30,-,11,CAWSLMQTQYF,TGTGCCTGGAGTCTTATGCAAACGCAGTATTTT
TRBJ1-2,-,TRBV5-1,-,15,CASSLALQGNHGYTF,TGCGCCAGCAGCTTGGCCCTACAGGGCAATCATGGCTACACCTTC
TRBJ1-1,-,TRBV18,TRBD1,15,CASSTGTGQNTEAFF,TGTGCCAGCTCAACGGGGACAGGGCAGAACACTGAAGCTTTCTTT
TRBJ2-7,-,TRBV28,TRBD2,15,CASSLTGLAGVGQYF,TGTGCCAGCAGTTTAACGGGACTAGCGGGAGTCGGGCAGTACTTC
TRBJ1-3,-,TRBV6-1,TRBD1,15,CASRRDSSSGNTIYF,TGTGCCAGCAGAAGGGACAGCAGCTCTGGAAACACCATATATTTT
TRBJ2-7,-,TRBV15,-,15,CATSRAPAGAYEQYF,TGTGCCACCAGCAGAGCCCCAGCGGGCGCCTACGAGCAGTACTTC
TRBJ1-2,-,TRBV20-1,-,10,CSAHPYGYTF,TGCAGTGCCCACCCCTATGGCTACACCTTC
TRBJ2-7,-,TRBV6-6,-,12,CASSSGPYEQYF,TGTGCCAGCAGTTCGGGCCCCTACGAGCAGTACTTC
TRBJ2-7,-,TRBV11-2,TRBD2,14,CASTLQREPYEQYF,TGTGCCAGCACCCTCCAGCGGGAGCCCTACGAGCAGTACTTC
TRBJ2-6,-,TRBV5-5,-,18,CASSPLGTSLTGANVLTF,TGTGCCAGCAGCCCGCTAGGGACATCCCTCACTGGGGCCAACGTCCTGACTTTC
TRBJ1-2,-,TRBV28,-,12,CASSLLTLGYTF,TGTGCCAGCAGCCTTTTGACCCTCGGCTACACCTTC
TRBJ1-1,once,TRBV28,-,14,CASRRGAISTEAFF,TGTGCCAGCAGGAGGGGCGCGATTTCCACTGAAGCTTTCTTT
TRBJ2-1,-,TRBV30,-,15,CAWRIWRGNYNEQFF,TGTGCCTGGAGAATTTGGAGGGGGAACTACAATGAGCAGTTCTTC
TRBJ2-7,-,TRBV18,-,16,CASSPPSIGTAYEQYF,TGTGCCAGCTCACCACCGTCAATAGGAACCGCCTACGAGCAGTACTTC
TRBJ2-5,-,TRBV19,-,14,CASSHGGLGETQYF,TGTGCCAGTTCCCATGGGGGGCTAGGAGAGACCCAGTACTTC
TRBJ1-1,-,TRBV28,TRBD1,14,CASSLPLGQARAFF,TGTGCCAGCAGTTTACCCCTCGGACAGGCCCGGGCTTTCTTT
TRBJ2-1,-,TRBV6-6,TRBD2,15,CASSYRAGGNNEQFF,TGTGCCAGCAGTTACCGGGCCGGGGGGAACAATGAGCAGTTCTTC
TRBJ2-5,-,TRBV4-3,TRBD2,19,CASSQEGPAGALSGETQYF,TGCGCCAGCAGCCAAGAAGGGCCGGCGGGAGCTCTGTCCGGAGAGACCCAGTACTTC
TRBJ2-2,-,TRBV7-8,-,15,CASSFPQDRTGELFF,TGTGCCAGCAGCTTTCCGCAGGATCGTACCGGGGAGCTGTTTTTT
TRBJ1-1,-,TRBV18,TRBD1,15,CASSPRTGRDTEAFF,TGTGCCAGCTCCCCGAGGACAGGGCGGGACACTGAAGCTTTCTTT
TRBJ2-5,-,TRBV29-1,-,11,CSVRPQETQYF,TGCAGCGTTCGGCCCCAAGAGACCCAGTACTTC
TRBJ2-3,-,TRBV25-1,TRBD2,16,CASSWGLASSTDTQYF,TGTGCCAGCAGTTGGGGACTAGCGTCTAGCACAGATACGCAGTATTTT
TRBJ1-5,-,TRBV19,TRBD1,15,CASSSDRGFFQPQHF,TGTGCCAGTAGTTCCGACAGGGGATTCTTTCAGCCCCAGCATTTT
TRBJ1-2,-,TRBV6-1,-,15,CASSEEIGRALGYTF,TGTGCCAGCAGTGAAGAGATCGGCAGGGCATTGGGCTACACCTTC